The 3 T cell receptor beta chains presented below share a single source sample, sequenced in a study of early T cells in non-severe SARS-CoV-2 infection. TCRdb used MiXCR to reprocess the 5' RACE reads, holding one entry per CDR3 protein. The sample holds about 25,000 distinct CDR3 sequences, approximately 5.1% seen once. The sequencing input was whole blood. These receptors were taken from an adult who was a healthcare worker with PCR-confirmed SARS-CoV-2 infection or an uninfected control (not recorded which).

This clonotype came up many times. The rearrangement uses TRBV27 and TRBJ2-1; 7 bases are a match to TRBD1. The germline V gene encodes CDR1 MNHEY and CDR2 SMNVEV (reference sequence). The CDR3 covers 15 residues. With V trimmed by 7 bases and J by 2 bases, 8 bases remained unmatched. In DNA, the CDR3 is TGTGCCAGCATCAACAGGGGATTAACCTACAATGAGCAGTTCTTC. This sequence encodes CASINRGLTYNEQFF.

The chain combines TRBV5-1 with TRBJ2-1; 11 positions agree with TRBD1. The ends lost 4 bases at V and 6 bases at J; junction bases unmatched: 3. Germline CDR1 SGHRS, CDR2 YFSETQ. The CDR3 contains 14 residues. CDR3 sequence reads: CASSAGQGGNEQFF. DNA for the CDR3: TGCGCCAGCAGCGCGGGACAGGGGGGCAATGAGCAGTTCTTC.

In this sample, this clonotype turned up many times. The chain joins TRBV4-1 to TRBJ1-1, with D possibly being TRBD1 (6 bases). Germline values: CDR1 MGHRA, CDR2 YSYEKL. V was pared by 0 bases and J by 0 bases, with 11 bases between. The CDR3 spans 16 residues. The CDR3 spells CASSQDITGMNTEAFF. CDR3 bases: TGCGCCAGCAGCCAAGATATCACAGGGATGAACACTGAAGCTTTCTTT.